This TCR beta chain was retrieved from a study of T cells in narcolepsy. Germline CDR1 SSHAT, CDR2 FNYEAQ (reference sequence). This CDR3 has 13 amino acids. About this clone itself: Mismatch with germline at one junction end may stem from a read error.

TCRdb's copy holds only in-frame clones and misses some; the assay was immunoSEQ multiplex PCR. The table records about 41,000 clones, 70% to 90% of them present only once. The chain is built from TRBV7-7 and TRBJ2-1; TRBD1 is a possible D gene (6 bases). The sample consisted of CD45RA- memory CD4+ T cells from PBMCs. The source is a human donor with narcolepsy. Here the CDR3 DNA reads TGTGCTAGCAGCTTGGACAGAAACAATGAGCAGTTCTTC. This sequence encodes CASSLDRNNEQFF.